Listed below are T cell receptor beta chains from one sample, sequenced in a study of siplizumab effects on memory and regulatory T cells. Method: immunoSEQ multiplex PCR; TCRdb's copy keeps in-frame clones and lacks some. The repertoire holds about 56,000 clones, with around 97% as singletons. Sequenced: naive CD8+ T cells sorted from blood. These receptor sequences come from a human donor in good health. CDR3s include the opening cysteine and the closing phenylalanine or tryptophan. D genes are given only for firm matches. Clone size, where shown, is once, few, many, or a class for clones that have expanded.

TRBV7-3	TRBJ2-2	-	once	TGTGCCAGCAGCTTAAGCAGGTCGACCACCGGGGAGCTGTTTTTT	CASSLSRSTTGELFF
TRBV5-4	TRBJ1-1	-	-	TGTGCCAGCAGCCCTCACACAGGGACTGAAGCTTTCTTT	CASSPHTGTEAFF
TRBV27	TRBJ1-2	-	-	TGTGCCAGCAGTTTGGGGCAGTTCCTTGGCTACACCTTC	CASSLGQFLGYTF
TRBV5-6	TRBJ2-2	-	-	TGTGCCAGCAGCCAGAACAGGGAGAACACCGGGGAGCTGTTTTTT	CASSQNRENTGELFF
TRBV29-1	TRBJ2-1	TRBD1	-	TGCAGCGTTGGGGGACAGGGGTGGGGTGACTCCTACAATGAGCAGTTCTTC	CSVGGQGWGDSYNEQFF
TRBV19	TRBJ2-7	-	-	TGTGCCAGTAGTTTGGGTGGGCCGGGCGAGCAGTACTTC	CASSLGGPGEQYF
TRBV7-2	TRBJ2-1	TRBD2	-	TGTGCCAGCAGCCCTTCCTTTCTAGGACTAGACTCCTACAATGAGCAGTTCTTC	CASSPSFLGLDSYNEQFF
TRBV9	TRBJ2-1	TRBD2	-	TGTGCCAGCAGCGTAGCTTATATTAGCGGGAGGGCCAACAATGAGCAGTTCTTC	CASSVAYISGRANNEQFF
TRBV5-4	TRBJ2-7	TRBD1	-	TGTGCCAGCAGCTTGGAAGGGGACAGGGACGAGCAGTACTTC	CASSLEGDRDEQYF
TRBV9	TRBJ2-1	TRBD2	-	TGTGCCAGCAGAGCCGGACTAGCGGGAGCTAATGAGCAGTTCTTC	CASRAGLAGANEQFF
TRBV5-4	TRBJ1-1	TRBD1	-	TGTGCCGGAGGACAGGGGGGCTGGAACACTGAAGCTTTCTTT	CAGGQGGWNTEAFF
TRBV27	TRBJ2-7	TRBD1	once	TGTGCCAGCAGTAACCGGGACAGGCCCTACGAGCAGTACTTC	CASSNRDRPYEQYF
TRBV7-9	TRBJ1-1	-	-	TGTGCCAGCAGCTTAGAAGGGGTCACTGAAGCTTTCTTT	CASSLEGVTEAFF
TRBV9	TRBJ2-2	-	-	TGTGCCAGGCAGCGAGGGGAGCTGTTTTTT	CARQRGELFF
TRBV7-9	TRBJ2-7	-	-	TGTGCCAGCAGCCTGGGGGTTCCCCCCTACGAGCAGTACTTC	CASSLGVPPYEQYF
TRBV27	TRBJ2-1	TRBD2	-	TGTGCCAGCAGTTTATTAGGGACTAGCGGGAATGAGCAGTTCTTC	CASSLLGTSGNEQFF
TRBV7-8	TRBJ1-5	-	-	TGTGCCAGCAGCTCGGGACCTCCTGGGAGCAATCAGCCCCAGCATTTT	CASSSGPPGSNQPQHF
TRBV7-9	TRBJ2-7	-	-	TGTGCCAGCAGCTTTGGTAGCTCCTACGAGCAGTACTTC	CASSFGSSYEQYF
TRBV5-1	TRBJ2-1	TRBD2	-	TGCGCCAGCATAGATGGGACTAGCGGGACTTTAGCGTACAATGAGCAGTTCTTC	CASIDGTSGTLAYNEQFF
TRBV4-1	TRBJ1-2	TRBD1	-	TGCGCCAGCAGCCAACCAGGGGGGGGCTATGGCTACACCTTC	CASSQPGGGYGYTF
TRBV9	TRBJ2-7	-	once	TGTGCCAGCAGCGTAGGTCCCCCCGGGACCTACGAGCAGTACTTC	CASSVGPPGTYEQYF
TRBV5-1	TRBJ2-2	TRBD1	-	TGCGCCAGCAGCTTCAGGGGGCTATTGAACACCGGGGAGCTGTTTTTT	CASSFRGLLNTGELFF
TRBV5-5	TRBJ1-6	TRBD1	-	TGTGCCAGCAGCTTGGGGCCGGGACAGGGTGTTTCACCCCTCCACTTT	CASSLGPGQGVSPLHF
TRBV29-1	TRBJ1-1	-	-	TGCAGCGTTGATACTCCAAATACACCGCTTCTTGAAGCTTTCTTT	CSVDTPNTPLLEAFF
TRBV29-1	TRBJ2-2	-	-	TGCAGCGTTGAAGAAGGGTCGAGCACCGGGGAGCTGTTTTTT	CSVEEGSSTGELFF
TRBV18	TRBJ1-2	TRBD1	-	TGTGCCAGCTCCCCCTCCGACAGGGGAGGCAATGGCTACACCTTC	CASSPSDRGGNGYTF
TRBV20-1	TRBJ2-3	-	-	TGCAGTGCTTCCCAGTTTCCGGGGTATTTT	CSASQFPGYF
TRBV4-1	TRBJ1-5	-	-	TGCGCCAGCAGCCAAGAGGGGGGGAAAAATCAGCCCCAGCATTTT	CASSQEGGKNQPQHF
TRBV29-1	TRBJ1-2	TRBD1	once	TGCAGCGTTGAGGGGACAGAAGGCTATGGCTACACCTTC	CSVEGTEGYGYTF
TRBV28	TRBJ1-4	TRBD1	-	TGTGCCAGCAGTTTTTCCCCCGGGACAGGGACGGCCGCTGAAAAACTGTTTTTT	CASSFSPGTGTAAEKLFF
TRBV10-3	TRBJ2-3	TRBD2	-	TGTGCCATCAGTGACGGGGGGACTTATGGCACAGATACGCAGTATTTT	CAISDGGTYGTDTQYF
TRBV6-1	TRBJ2-7	-	once	TGTGCCAGCCGGGACACCCCATCCTACGAGCAGTACTTC	CASRDTPSYEQYF
TRBV7-9	TRBJ1-3	-	-	TGTGCCAGCAGCTTAGGAGGGGTCGGTTCTGGAAACACCATATATTTT	CASSLGGVGSGNTIYF
TRBV7-9	TRBJ1-3	-	-	TGTGCCAGCAGCTCCAGCCGGGACGGAAGCTCTGGAAACACCATATATTTT	CASSSSRDGSSGNTIYF
TRBV6-1	TRBJ1-4	TRBD1	once	TGTGCCAGCGAACCGGGACAGGGGAATGAAAAACTGTTTTTT	CASEPGQGNEKLFF
TRBV15	TRBJ2-1	TRBD2	-	TGTGCCACCAGCAGAGACTGGGGACTAGCGGGAGCCCATGAGCAGTTCTTC	CATSRDWGLAGAHEQFF
TRBV7-3	TRBJ1-1	-	-	TGTGCCAGCAGCTTAGAGACGAACACTGAAGCTTTCTTT	CASSLETNTEAFF
TRBV19	TRBJ1-2	-	-	TGTGCCAGCCGCAGCACAGGGTTCGGCTATGGCTACACCTTC	CASRSTGFGYGYTF
TRBV9	TRBJ2-3	-	-	TGTGCCAGCAGCGTCGAGCGGAACACAGATACGCAGTATTTT	CASSVERNTDTQYF
TRBV20-1	TRBJ2-7	TRBD1	-	TGCAGTGCCCACAGGGGAGCCGAGCAGTACTTC	CSAHRGAEQYF
TRBV27	TRBJ2-3	TRBD2	-	TGTGCCAGCAGTTTATCGGCTAGCGGAGATACGCAGTATTTT	CASSLSASGDTQYF
TRBV11-2	TRBJ1-3	-	-	TGTGCCAGCAGCTTATTCCCCGTCTCTGGAAACACCATATATTTT	CASSLFPVSGNTIYF
TRBV27	TRBJ1-2	-	-	TGTGCCAGCAGTTTATCCCCCTCCAGAGGCTACACCTTC	CASSLSPSRGYTF
TRBV27	TRBJ1-1	TRBD1	-	TGTGCCAGCAGCAGTAACAGGGGGCGCGAGAGGGCTGAAGCTTTCTTT	CASSSNRGRERAEAFF
TRBV28	TRBJ1-2	-	-	TGTGCCAGCAGTGGAGGACAGTCCCACTATGGCTACACCTTC	CASSGGQSHYGYTF
TRBV29-1	TRBJ2-1	-	-	TGCAGCGTTGACGGTTACAATGAGCAGTTCTTC	CSVDGYNEQFF
TRBV7-9	TRBJ1-5	TRBD1	-	TGTGCCAGCAGCGTGGACAGGGGTCAGCCCCAGCATTTT	CASSVDRGQPQHF
TRBV4-1	TRBJ1-2	TRBD1	-	TGCGCCAGCAGCCCCGAGGGGGGACAGCCTAACTATGGCTACACCTTC	CASSPEGGQPNYGYTF
TRBV7-9	TRBJ2-7	-	once	TGTGCCAGCACCCTCCAGGGCTACGAGCAGTACTTC	CASTLQGYEQYF
TRBV11-3	TRBJ2-3	-	-	TGTGCCAGCAGCCATTCCCAGAAGGTCACAGATACGCAGTATTTT	CASSHSQKVTDTQYF
TRBV27	TRBJ1-1	TRBD1	-	TGTGCCAGCAGTATTTCCGGGACAGCGTACACTGAAGCTTTCTTT	CASSISGTAYTEAFF
TRBV28	TRBJ1-3	TRBD1	-	TGTGCCAGCATAGGTATCCGGGACAGGGGAAACACCATATATTTT	CASIGIRDRGNTIYF
TRBV30	TRBJ1-1	-	few	TGTGCCTGGAGTGTGGACAGGAACACTGAAGCTTTCTTT	CAWSVDRNTEAFF
TRBV6-5	TRBJ2-5	TRBD1	-	TGTGCCAGCAGCACAAGGACAGGGGGTGAGACCCAGTACTTC	CASSTRTGGETQYF
TRBV30	TRBJ1-4	-	once	TGTGCCTGGAGTCCAGGGAGAGGAAAACTGTTTTTT	CAWSPGRGKLFF